The 28 T cell receptor beta chains listed next were all sequenced from one sample in a study of blood T cell repertoires in COVID-19. Sequencing was performed with immunoSEQ multiplex PCR; in TCRdb, only in-frame clones are kept and a portion is missing. The repertoire holds about 59,000 clones, 73% seen once, with 14% in the top ten. Sequencing was performed on peripheral blood. These receptors originate from a woman aged 70-85 years with acute or convalescent COVID-19.

The chain combines TRBV6-6 with TRBJ1-1; 9 bases match TRBD1. The junction had 6 bases not matched to a gene; V was cut back by 6 bases and J by 7 bases. The CDR3 covers 13 residues. The V gene's germline CDR1 is MNHNY and CDR2 SVGAGI (reference sequence). The CDR3 is CASSPDRGVEAFF. The CDR3 DNA reads as TGTGCCAGCAGCCCTGACAGGGGGGTTGAAGCTTTCTTT.

This rearrangement joins TRBV14 to TRBJ1-3, with a tentative D call TRBD1 (5 bases). V was clipped by 1 base and J by 3 bases, with 10 bases between them. CDR3 length: 15 residues. Germline V gene data show CDR1 as SGHDN and CDR2 as FVKESK. The CDR3 DNA is TGTGCCAGCAGCCAAGTTAGGGGAATTGGAAACACCATATATTTT. As protein: CASSQVRGIGNTIYF.

This chain joins TRBV9 and TRBJ2-7, with D perhaps TRBD1 (5 bases). CDR3 length: 15 amino acids. V lost 0 bases and J lost 4, with 14 bases in between. Germline CDR1 reads SGDLS; CDR2 reads YYNGEE. Here the CDR3 reads CASSVAPGIQYEQYF. The CDR3 nucleotides are TGTGCCAGCAGCGTAGCCCCAGGGATCCAATACGAGCAGTACTTC.

V gene TRBV27 combines with J gene TRBJ2-5, with 8 bases that match TRBD2. Looked up from germline, CDR1 is MNHEY and CDR2 is SMNVEV (reference sequence). Trimming removed 4 bases from V and 4 bases from J; junction bases left unmatched: 8. CDR3 size: 15 residues. The CDR3 loop is CASSWGGGPTETQYF. The CDR3 nucleotides are TGTGCCAGCAGTTGGGGCGGGGGGCCTACAGAGACCCAGTACTTC.

This chain links TRBV7-2 with TRBJ1-6, with 7 bases aligning to TRBD1. In germline, CDR1 is SGHTA, CDR2 FQGNSA. Germline trimming cut 4 bases from V and 9 bases from J; bases unmatched to any gene: 9. The CDR3 is made up of 15 amino acids. The CDR3 loop is CASSSDRAGGSPLHF. The CDR3 coding sequence is TGTGCCAGCAGCTCCGACAGGGCTGGAGGTTCACCCCTCCACTTT. Supplemented by reference TRBV7-2 and TRBJ1-6, the full variable domain reads GAGVSQSPSNKVTEKGKDVELRCDPISGHTALYWYRQSLGQGLEFLIYFQGNSAPDKSGLPSDRFSAERTGGSVSTLTIQRTQQEDSAVYLCASSSDRAGGSPLHFGNGTRLTVT.

The J gene is TRBJ1-5, the V gene TRBV27; tentative D call: TRBD1 (6 bases). The CDR3 extends over 15 amino acids. Germline-derived CDR1 and CDR2 are MNHEY and SMNVEV (reference sequence). The V end was cut by 6 bases, the J end by 6 bases, with 18 bases between. The CDR3, as DNA: TGTGCCAGCAGCCAGGGGCAGGGGAAGGGTCAGCCCCAGCATTTT. This encodes CASSQGQGKGQPQHF.

This clone occurred a few times. V gene TRBV13 combines with J gene TRBJ2-1; D is uncertain. Trimming took off 2 bases at V and 3 bases at J, with 14 bases between the two ends. CDR3 length equals 16 residues. Germline CDR1 is PRHDT and CDR2 is FYEKMQ (reference sequence). The CDR3 protein is CASSLQSLTFYNEQFF. The CDR3 nucleotides read TGTGCCAGCAGCTTACAATCCCTTACTTTCTACAATGAGCAGTTCTTC.

The V and J genes are TRBV7-9 and TRBJ1-4; no clear D gene. The V end was cut by 5 bases, the J end by 1 base, with 11 bases between. Germline-derived CDR1 and CDR2 are SEHNR and FQNEAQ (reference sequence). This CDR3 has 15 residues. CDR3 nucleotides: TGTGCCAGCAGCCGAAGCCCAGGAACTAATGAAAAACTGTTTTTT. Protein product: CASSRSPGTNEKLFF.

This chain connects TRBV12-5 to TRBJ2-5; 9 bases line up with TRBD1. CDR3 size: 15 residues. V was clipped by 4 bases and J by 5 bases; unmatched bases: 8. Germline CDR1 is LGHNT and CDR2 is FRNRAP. CDR3 in amino acids: CASGSQGAKGETQYF. The CDR3 DNA reads as TGTGCTAGTGGTTCACAGGGGGCTAAAGGGGAGACCCAGTACTTC.

This clone showed up just once. Other DNA variants within this sample encode the same CDR3. The chain joins TRBV11-2 to TRBJ1-1; D is unresolved. Trimming cost V 2 bases and J 0 bases, with 4 bases left between them. The germline V gene encodes CDR1 SGHAT and CDR2 FQNNGV. The CDR3 loop spans 13 amino acids. CDR3 loop: CASSLTVNTEAFF. For the CDR3, the DNA is TGTGCCAGCAGCTTAACAGTGAACACTGAAGCTTTCTTT.

In its sample, this clone was seen a few times. The chain employs TRBV5-1 and TRBJ1-5, with a tentative D call TRBD1 (5 bases). The germline CDR1 and CDR2 sequences are SGHRS and YFSETQ. The V end lost 4 bases, the J end lost 1 base, and 18 bases lay between the germline ends. This CDR3 spans 17 amino acids. The CDR3 DNA follows: TGCGCCAGCAGCCCATCTGTGCAGGGAGGGAGCAATCAGCCCCAGCATTTT. This sequence encodes CASSPSVQGGSNQPQHF.

The chain uses TRBV13 and TRBJ1-6; D uncertain. The germline gives CDR1 PRHDT, CDR2 FYEKMQ (reference sequence). The CDR3 runs 15 residues. V was pared by 2 bases and J by 9 bases, with 14 bases between. The CDR3, as DNA: TGTGCCAGCAGCTTATTCGGAAGTGAGGCTTCACCCCTCCACTTT. Its protein is CASSLFGSEASPLHF.

The gene calls are TRBV11-2 and TRBJ2-5; 14 bases line up with TRBD2. V gave up 5 bases and J gave up 2 bases; unmatched junction bases: 13. Germline V gene sequence: CDR1 SGHAT, CDR2 FQNNGV. The CDR3 is 19 amino acids. CDR3 sequence: CASSTDWTSGGPLQETQYF. The CDR3, as DNA: TGTGCCAGCAGCACCGATTGGACTAGCGGGGGGCCGTTACAAGAGACCCAGTACTTC.

The chain combines TRBV27 with TRBJ1-5, with 8 nucleotides matching TRBD1. The CDR3 runs to 15 residues. Trimming at V came to 4 bases and at J to 1 base, leaving 3 bases not matched to a gene. Germline lookup yields CDR1 MNHEY and CDR2 SMNVEV (reference sequence). CDR3 amino acids: CASSSRGQSNQPQHF. As DNA, the CDR3 is TGTGCCAGCAGTTCCAGGGGGCAAAGCAATCAGCCCCAGCATTTT.

The chain combines TRBV11-1 with TRBJ2-7; TRBD1 matches 7 bases. This CDR3 contains 14 residues. Germline assignment: CDR1 SGHAT and CDR2 FQDESV (reference sequence). J was trimmed by 4 bases and V by 5 bases; bases with no gene match: 8. The CDR3 region is CASSPRDRPYEQYF. CDR3 nucleotide sequence: TGTGCCAGCAGCCCTAGGGACAGACCATACGAGCAGTACTTC.

The chain employs TRBV5-4 and TRBJ1-1; TRBD1 aligns across 9 bases. Trimming cost V 7 bases and J 0 bases; bases outside gene matches: 7. The CDR3 spans 15 residues. CDR1 is SGHNT, CDR2 YYREEE, per germline (reference sequence). The CDR3 DNA reads TGTGCCAGCGGAACAGGGGGCGAGGTGAACACTGAAGCTTTCTTT. It translates to CASGTGGEVNTEAFF.

This clone was counted between two and nine times. The V and J genes are TRBV6-6 and TRBJ1-1; 10 nucleotides line up with TRBD1. Germline CDR1 and CDR2: MNHNY and SVGAGI (reference sequence). The CDR3 contains 15 residues. V shed 6 bases, J shed 5 bases, and the junction held 9 bases outside the gene matches. This CDR3 is CASRRGTGAGTEAFF. In DNA, the CDR3 is TGTGCCAGCAGACGCGGGACAGGGGCCGGAACTGAAGCTTTCTTT.

The genes are TRBV5-3 and TRBJ2-7; TRBD2 matches 8 bases. TRBV5-3 is flagged as an ORF with uncertain function. J was trimmed by 5 bases and V by 4 bases; bases with no gene match: 14. The CDR3 length is 16 residues. As DNA, the CDR3 is TGTGCCAGAAGCACGGGGGGGGTAGCGGATGTCGACGAGCAGTACGTC. This translates into CARSTGGVADVDEQYV.

This chain connects TRBV19 to TRBJ2-3, with a tentative D call TRBD2 (6 bases). Trimming left V 6 bases short and J 0 bases short, with 16 bases between. Germline CDR1 is LNHDA and CDR2 is SQIVND (reference sequence). The CDR3 runs to 16 residues. CDR3 DNA sequence: TGTGCCAGTAGACGTACGACTAGTTTGAGCACAGATACGCAGTATTTT. As protein: CASRRTTSLSTDTQYF.

This sequence joins TRBV30 and TRBJ2-5; the D is unclear. The CDR3 extends over 13 amino acids. The ends were cut back, 3 bases at V and 0 bases at J, with 8 bases in the middle. Germline V lookup: CDR1 GTSNPN, CDR2 SVGIG (reference sequence). CDR3 coding DNA: TGTGCCTGGAGGAAGGAGAACCAAGAGACCCAGTACTTC. The encoded protein is CAWRKENQETQYF.

V is TRBV24-1 and J is TRBJ2-3; D is possibly TRBD2 (6 bases). Between the trimmed V and J ends, which lost 7 bases and 2 bases, there was a span of 15 bases. The CDR3 runs 15 residues. CDR1 is KGHDR, CDR2 SFDVKD, per germline. The CDR3 DNA is TGTGCCACCAGCGGCGGGGCGGGGATCACAGATACGCAGTATTTT. Residues: CATSGGAGITDTQYF.

Judged by abundance, this clone is medium-sized. The chain is built from TRBV9 and TRBJ2-1; D is uncertain. Trimming pared 2 bases from V and 7 bases from J, leaving 10 bases between. CDR3 length equals 13 residues. Germline V gene sequence: CDR1 SGDLS, CDR2 YYNGEE. As DNA, the CDR3 is TGTGCCAGCAGCGTTTATGCGTTGAATGAGCAGTTCTTC. This encodes CASSVYALNEQFF.

This rearrangement joins TRBV19 to TRBJ1-1; 7 nucleotides line up with TRBD1. Germline assignment: CDR1 LNHDA and CDR2 SQIVND (reference sequence). Trimming took 3 bases from V and 10 from J; bases not matched to a gene: 11. The CDR3 length is 14 residues. CDR3 in amino acids: CASSIPNRGNRAFF. CDR3 bases: TGTGCCAGTAGTATCCCAAACAGGGGCAATCGAGCTTTCTTT.

The chain combines TRBV27 with TRBJ1-1; D is ambiguous. The CDR3 is 14 residues long. Germline V gene data show CDR1 as MNHEY and CDR2 as SMNVEV (reference sequence). V lost 5 bases to trimming and J lost 2 bases, with 12 bases between them. This chain's CDR3 is CASSPRRGNTEAFF. The CDR3 DNA is TGTGCCAGCAGTCCCCGTCGGGGTAACACTGAAGCTTTCTTT.

The chain couples TRBV6-1 to TRBJ2-7; D might be TRBD2 (5 bases). V dropped 3 bases and J dropped 3 bases, with 9 bases sitting between them. The germline V gene has CDR1 MNHNS and CDR2 SASEGT. CDR3 length: 13 residues. Here the CDR3 DNA reads TGTGCCAGCAGTGAGTACGACTACTACGAGCAGTACTTC. It translates to CASSEYDYYEQYF.

The chain employs TRBV11-2 and TRBJ2-7; 8 nucleotides align to TRBD2. Per the germline V gene, CDR1 is SGHAT and CDR2 is FQNNGV. This CDR3 has 19 residues. V lost 5 bases and J lost 0; bases outside the gene matches: 18. The CDR3 spells CASSPTLGGGRPSSYEQYF. In DNA form, the CDR3 reads TGTGCCAGCAGCCCAACGTTAGGCGGGGGGCGACCGAGCTCCTACGAGCAGTACTTC.

The chain couples TRBV11-3 to TRBJ1-6; 8 bases map to TRBD1. Germline V lookup: CDR1 SGHNT, CDR2 YENEEA. The junction had 11 bases not matched to a gene; V was cut back by 3 bases and J by 7 bases. The CDR3 extends over 17 amino acids. The CDR3 coding sequence is TGTGCCAGCAGCTTGCCCCCCGGACAGGGAGTGAATTCACCCCTCCACTTT. It yields the protein CASSLPPGQGVNSPLHF.

Note on this clone: At one boundary the junction diverges from the germline segment, which might be a read error. The chain links TRBV11-2 to TRBJ1-2, with no clear D. The CDR3 extends over 13 amino acids. Per germline, CDR1 SGHAT and CDR2 FQNNGV. In nucleotides, the CDR3 is TGTGCCAGCAGCTTAGATCGAGGGCAGCTATTCGTCTTC. This sequence encodes CASSLDRGQLFVF. Using reference TRBV11-2 and TRBJ1-2 for the parts outside the CDR3, the full variable domain is EAGVAQSPRYKIIEKRQSVAFWCNPISGHATLYWYQQILGQGPKLLIQFQNNGVVDDSQLPKDRFSAERLKGVDSTLKIQPAKLEDSAVYLCASSLDRGQLFVFGSGTRLTVV.